This passage covers 18 T cell receptor beta chains from one sample sequenced in a study of control samples from healthy donors and cancer patients. Assay used: immunoSEQ multiplex PCR; TCRdb lists only in-frame clones, some missing. The profile shows more than 100,000 clones, about 91% of them singletons. Input material: blood. These TCRs come from a man aged 18 to 35 in good health.

This chain uses TRBV5-1 with TRBJ2-2; the match to TRBD1 covers 7 bases. V was pared by 4 bases and J by 2 bases, with 20 bases of the junction left unmatched. The germline CDR1 and CDR2 sequences are SGHRS and YFSETQ. This CDR3 contains 20 residues. The CDR3 DNA reads TGCGCCAGCAGCGGCACGCGCCGGGACAGCGCAGCTGTAAACACCGGGGAGCTGTTTTTT. Translation gives CASSGTRRDSAAVNTGELFF.

V gene TRBV6-5 combines with J gene TRBJ1-5; 7 positions match TRBD1. Germline V gives CDR1 MNHEY, CDR2 SVGAGI. The CDR3 contains 14 residues. The J segment lost 5 bases and the V segment lost 6 bases, leaving 7 bases of the junction unmatched. The CDR3 nucleotides read TGTGCCAGCAGCTCTCAGGGGGGTCATCAGCCCCAGCATTTT. This encodes CASSSQGGHQPQHF.

V and J are TRBV5-1 and TRBJ2-3, with 7 bases lining up with TRBD2. V lost 0 bases and J lost 5; bases outside the gene matches: 9. This CDR3 region has 16 residues. The germline gives CDR1 SGHRS, CDR2 YFSETQ. The CDR3, as DNA: TGCGCCAGCAGCTTGGGACTAGCCGGGGCGATAGATACGCAGTATTTT. Translation gives CASSLGLAGAIDTQYF.

V and J are TRBV6-6 and TRBJ2-3, with D unresolved. Trimming shortened V by 2 bases and J by 5 bases, and 17 bases separated the two germline ends. Germline V lookup: CDR1 MNHNY, CDR2 SVGAGI (reference sequence). The CDR3 extends over 16 amino acids. CDR3 sequence reads: CASSYNTADLEDTQYF. DNA of the CDR3: TGTGCCAGCAGTTACAACACGGCCGACTTGGAAGATACGCAGTATTTT.

The chain carries TRBV6-5 and TRBJ2-3; possibly TRBD1 or TRBD2 for D (5 bases each). V was trimmed by 6 bases and J by 6 bases, leaving 16 bases between them. The CDR3 has 14 residues. Per germline, CDR1 MNHEY and CDR2 SVGAGI. CDR3 nucleotides: TGTGCCAGCAGGGGTGCTTGGGGGTCGGATACGCAGTATTTT. Protein: CASRGAWGSDTQYF.

V gene TRBV19 combines with J gene TRBJ1-2; D gene ambiguous. Per the germline V gene, CDR1 is LNHDA and CDR2 is SQIVND (reference sequence). V was trimmed by 6 bases and J by 2 bases, leaving 19 bases between them. The CDR3 is 16 amino acids. The CDR3 DNA reads TGTGCCAGTAGAAGGGAGCCGGGCGGAATGAACTATGGCTACACCTTC. Its protein product is CASRREPGGMNYGYTF.

The CDR3 reads CASSTRQGAGNTIYF. The CDR3 DNA sequence: TGTGCCAGCAGCACCCGACAGGGGGCCGGAAACACCATATATTTT. V gene TRBV5-4 combines with J gene TRBJ1-3; 10 bases fit TRBD1. With 4 bases clipped from V and 4 bases from J, the junction kept 5 bases outside the gene matches. Germline-derived CDR1 and CDR2 are SGHNT and YYREEE (reference sequence). The CDR3 runs 15 residues.

V usage is TRBV18 and J usage is TRBJ2-7, with 9 bases aligning to TRBD1. CDR3 length: 13 amino acids. CDR1 and CDR2 from the germline V gene are KGHSH and LQKENI. V trimming: 4 bases; J trimming: 2 bases; junction bases outside the gene matches: 0. The CDR3, as DNA: TGTGCCAGCTCACGGGACAGGGCCTACGAGCAGTACTTC. The encoded protein is CASSRDRAYEQYF. Full variable domain (rest looked up from reference TRBV18 and TRBJ2-7): NAGVMQNPRHLVRRRGQEARLRCSPMKGHSHVYWYRQLPEEGLKFMVYLQKENIIDESGMPKERFSAEFPKEGPSILRIQQVVRGDSAAYFCASSRDRAYEQYFGPGTRLTVT.

This chain connects TRBV5-1 to TRBJ1-6, with D unclear. Germline V gene lookup returns CDR1 SGHRS and CDR2 YFSETQ. The CDR3 has 14 residues. V was trimmed by 6 bases and J by 0 bases, leaving 7 bases between them. The CDR3 DNA follows: TGCGCCAGCAAGAGGGACTCCTATAATTCACCCCTCCACTTT. Residues: CASKRDSYNSPLHF.

Only one count was recorded for this clone. The V gene is TRBV30, the J gene TRBJ1-6; D remains unclear. This CDR3 has 15 residues. With 2 bases removed from V and 9 bases from J, the gap between germline ends came to 17 bases. Germline V gene lookup returns CDR1 GTSNPN and CDR2 SVGIG (reference sequence). The DNA for the CDR3 is TGTGCCTGGAGTACGGAGAGGCTTTCACGTTCACCCCTCCACTTT. This encodes CAWSTERLSRSPLHF.

J is TRBJ1-2 and V is TRBV2; D possibly corresponds to TRBD1 (5 bases). With 7 bases removed from V and 6 bases from J, the gap between germline ends came to 12 bases. CDR1 is SNHLY and CDR2 is FYNNEI in the germline V gene. The CDR3 is made up of 12 amino acids. This CDR3 is CASNLQGDGYTF. CDR3 DNA: TGTGCCAGCAACCTTCAGGGAGATGGCTACACCTTC.

V usage is TRBV2 and J usage is TRBJ1-2; TRBD1 matches at 7 bases. The germline V gene has CDR1 SNHLY and CDR2 FYNNEI. The CDR3 is 14 residues long. The V segment lost 6 bases and the J segment 4 bases; nucleotides outside the gene matches: 8. CDR3 sequence reads: CASSGQASLYGYTF. For the CDR3, the DNA is TGTGCCAGCAGCGGACAGGCCTCCCTCTATGGCTACACCTTC.

This chain connects TRBV7-3 to TRBJ2-1; D is unresolved. CDR1 and CDR2 (germline): SGHTA, FQGTGA. The length of the CDR3 is 13 residues. With 1 base removed from V and 5 bases from J, the gap between germline ends came to 6 bases. The CDR3 is CASSLSRNNEQFF. CDR3 bases: TGTGCCAGCAGCTTAAGTCGGAACAATGAGCAGTTCTTC.

The chain is built from TRBV6-2 or TRBV6-3 and TRBJ2-7; TRBD2 matches at 10 bases. Germline V gives CDR1 MNHEY, CDR2 SVGEGT. This CDR3 has 15 amino acids. Trimming removed 5 bases from V and 0 bases from J; junction bases left unmatched: 4. Here the CDR3 DNA reads TGTGCCAGCAGTCCCGGGACTAGCGACTCCTACGAGCAGTACTTC. Translating gives CASSPGTSDSYEQYF.

The chain uses TRBV6-5 and TRBJ1-1, with D hard to call. The V gene lost 3 bases and the J gene lost 5 bases, with 13 bases spanning the gap. This CDR3 comprises 14 residues. Germline values: CDR1 MNHEY, CDR2 SVGAGI. CDR3 region: CASSYKRSETEAFF. The CDR3 bases are TGTGCCAGCAGTTATAAACGGTCTGAGACTGAAGCTTTCTTT.

V is TRBV6-6 and J is TRBJ1-3; possibly TRBD1 for D (5 bases). Germline V gene lookup returns CDR1 MNHNY and CDR2 SVGAGI (reference sequence). Trimming shortened V by 4 bases and J by 2 bases, and 9 bases separated the two germline ends. The CDR3 contains 14 residues. The CDR3 loop reads CASSSPRAGNTIYF. The CDR3 nucleotides read TGTGCCAGCAGTTCCCCCAGGGCTGGAAACACCATATATTTT.

This chain connects TRBV4-1 to TRBJ1-4, with 8 bases identical to TRBD1. CDR1 and CDR2 from the germline V gene are MGHRA and YSYEKL. The CDR3 length is 16 residues. Trimming cost V 1 base and J 7 bases; bases outside gene matches: 8. CDR3 nucleotide sequence: TGCGCCAGCAGCCAAGGCGATGCAGGGGGCGGTGAAAAACTGTTTTTT. Translated: CASSQGDAGGGEKLFF.

This clone was seen just once. V and J are TRBV7-6 and TRBJ2-1; D is ambiguous. CDR3 length: 17 amino acids. V gave up 0 bases and J gave up 0 bases, with 12 bases separating them. The germline CDR1 and CDR2 sequences are SGHVS and FNYEAQ. CDR3 residues: CASSLASSVSSYNEQFF. In DNA, the CDR3 is TGTGCCAGCAGCTTAGCGTCCAGCGTCAGCTCCTACAATGAGCAGTTCTTC.